This T cell receptor beta chain was captured in a study of human T cells and chemical hapten exposure. Study at large: The study enrolled mostly female patients with alopecia areata, totalis or universalis.

General study results and limits: Donors in the study had alopecia, meaning their immune response may differ from healthy people's.

It was the library that attached unique molecular identifiers to individual cDNA molecules. From the RACE reads, TCRdb called clonotypes with MiXCR, one entry per CDR3 protein. The sample lists tens of thousands of distinct CDR3 sequences; about 9.4% were seen once. Regarding time point: patch test 1, 2 weeks after DPC sensitization. Sample treatment: therapeutic diphenylcyclopropenone sensitization with weekly scalp DPC. Blood draws preceded each patch test application. The CDR3 spans 19 residues. V gave up 1 base and J gave up 0 bases; unmatched junction bases: 8. Germline lookup yields CDR1 MNHNS and CDR2 SASEGT. There are many counts of this clonotype. The antigen remains undetermined.

The chain links TRBV6-1 to TRBJ2-2, with 10 bases identical to TRBD1. The sequencing here drew on whole blood, taken in connection with sensitization to the hapten diphenylcyclopropenone (DPC). This receptor was identified in a woman aged 40 to 55 with alopecia areata. Some clones in this sample may be carry-over from other donors' samples. CDR3 DNA: TGTGCCAGCAGTGAAGAAGGGACAGGGGCTCCGACGAACACCGGGGAGCTGTTTTTT. Residues: CASSEEGTGAPTNTGELFF.